The 14 T cell receptor beta chains listed next were all sequenced from one sample in a study of T cells in localized non-small cell lung cancer. The table came from immunoSEQ multiplex PCR; TCRdb's copy has only in-frame clones and leaves some out. The table has around 140,000 clones, roughly 90% seen once. This specimen consisted of peripheral blood, obtained before any cancer treatment. The origin of the receptors is a female donor of 60 years or more with stage I lung adenocarcinoma.

The chain carries TRBV4-1 and TRBJ2-3, with 7 bases matching TRBD2. From germline, CDR1 is MGHRA and CDR2 YSYEKL. The CDR3 spans 15 residues. The J segment lost 4 bases and the V segment lost 3 bases, leaving 7 bases of the junction unmatched. The chain's CDR3 is CASSQVGLAADTQYF. In DNA form, the CDR3 reads TGCGCCAGCAGCCAGGTCGGGCTAGCGGCAGATACGCAGTATTTT.

The chain joins TRBV7-3 to TRBJ2-3; D is uncertain. The V end was cut by 4 bases, the J end by 2 bases, with 13 bases between. The CDR3 length is 15 residues. From germline, CDR1 is SGHTA and CDR2 FQGTGA. CDR3 DNA sequence: TGTGCCAGCAGCTCCACGGGTGCGAACACAGATACGCAGTATTTT. It codes for CASSSTGANTDTQYF. The whole variable domain, filled in from reference TRBV7-3 and TRBJ2-3, reads GAGVSQTPSNKVTEKGKYVELRCDPISGHTALYWYRQSLGQGPEFLIYFQGTGAADDSGLPNDRFFAVRPEGSVSTLKIQRTERGDSAVYLCASSSTGANTDTQYFGPGTRLTVL.

In this sample, this clone turned up once. The gene calls are TRBV5-4 and TRBJ2-1, with 10 bases fitting TRBD2. Germline values: CDR1 SGHNT, CDR2 YYREEE (reference sequence). The length of the CDR3 is 13 residues. Germline trimming cut 0 bases from V and 10 bases from J; bases unmatched to any gene: 1. CDR3 amino acids: CASSLGLAGEQFF. Here the CDR3 DNA reads TGTGCCAGCAGCTTGGGACTAGCGGGCGAGCAGTTCTTC.

V and J are TRBV10-2 and TRBJ2-7; D possibly corresponds to TRBD2 (6 bases). The germline V gene has CDR1 WSHSY and CDR2 SAAADI. This CDR3 contains 13 residues. The V end was cut by 7 bases, the J end by 4 bases, with 14 bases between. The CDR3: CASIDGSGYEQYF. DNA for the CDR3: TGCGCCAGCATTGACGGGAGTGGTTACGAGCAGTACTTC.

The chain uses TRBV28 and TRBJ2-1; possible D gene TRBD1, 6 bases. The CDR3 extends over 16 amino acids. Deletions cut 8 bases from V and 5 bases from J, with 22 bases between. Germline CDR1 MDHEN, CDR2 SYDVKM. CDR3 sequence (DNA): TGTGCCAGCCCTCCTTCCGGGACAAGAAGGGACAATGAGCAGTTCTTC. Protein product: CASPPSGTRRDNEQFF. Full variable domain (outside the CDR3, taken from reference TRBV28 and TRBJ2-1): DVKVTQSSRYLVKRTGEKVFLECVQDMDHENMFWYRQDPGLGLRLIYFSYDVKMKEKGDIPEGYSVSREKKERFSLILESASTNQTSMYLCASPPSGTRRDNEQFFGPGTRLTVL.

The chain is built from TRBV5-4 and TRBJ1-2; 7 nucleotides align to TRBD1. This CDR3 region has 14 residues. V shed 4 bases, J shed 6 bases, and the junction held 9 bases outside the gene matches. Germline V gives CDR1 SGHNT, CDR2 YYREEE (reference sequence). In nucleotides, the CDR3 is TGTGCCAGCAGCGGAGGGGGCGCAGTGGATGGCTACACCTTC. Translating gives CASSGGGAVDGYTF.

This rearrangement joins TRBV7-8 to TRBJ1-4; 9 bases are a match to TRBD1. CDR1 is SGHVS, CDR2 FQNEAQ, per germline. This CDR3 is 17 amino acids long. V trimming: 5 bases; J trimming: 7 bases; junction bases outside the gene matches: 14. The CDR3 region has the DNA TGTGCCAGCAGCAAAGGACAGGGGCCAACAGTGGTTGAAAAACTGTTTTTT. Translation gives CASSKGQGPTVVEKLFF.

The V and J genes are TRBV28 and TRBJ2-1; no clear D. Trimming shortened V by 1 base and J by 0 bases, and 10 bases separated the two germline ends. The CDR3 sequence is 16 residues long. Germline CDR1 and CDR2: MDHEN and SYDVKM. The CDR3 loop is CASSLSVSLSYNEQFF. CDR3 in DNA: TGTGCCAGCAGTTTATCGGTCAGCCTCTCCTACAATGAGCAGTTCTTC.

This clone appeared a single time. This chain uses TRBV5-1 with TRBJ2-1; 7 bases align to TRBD2. Germline V CDR1 and CDR2: SGHRS, YFSETQ. J was trimmed by 9 bases and V by 0 bases; bases with no gene match: 6. This CDR3 spans 14 amino acids. CDR3 nucleotide sequence: TGCGCCAGCAGCTTGGGGACGACTAGCATTGAGCAGTTCTTC. Translated: CASSLGTTSIEQFF.

This chain links TRBV5-4 with TRBJ2-2; 7 bases fit TRBD1. The CDR3 runs 16 residues. V lost 4 bases and J lost 8; bases outside the gene matches: 14. Germline V gene lookup returns CDR1 SGHNT and CDR2 YYREEE (reference sequence). CDR3 sequence: CASSPQGQPATGELFF. The CDR3 DNA follows: TGTGCCAGCAGCCCCCAGGGACAGCCCGCTACTGGGGAGCTGTTTTTT. Full variable domain (rest looked up from reference TRBV5-4 and TRBJ2-2): ETGVTQSPTHLIKTRGQQVTLRCSSQSGHNTVSWYQQALGQGPQFIFQYYREEENGRGNFPPRFSGLQFPNYSSELNVNALELDDSALYLCASSPQGQPATGELFFGEGSRLTVL.

The chain links TRBV6-1 to TRBJ1-2; TRBD1 matches 7 bases. The CDR3 runs 13 residues. CDR1 and CDR2 from the germline V gene are MNHNS and SASEGT. The V and J ends lost 7 bases and 6 bases, in that order; junction bases with no gene match: 8. Written as DNA, the CDR3 is TGTGCCAGCACCGGGACAGCGGTCCATGGCTACACCTTC. This gives the protein CASTGTAVHGYTF.

The rearrangement joins TRBV7-9 to TRBJ2-7; TRBD2 aligns across 13 bases. CDR3 length equals 15 residues. V dropped 11 bases and J dropped 3; count of bases not matched to a gene: 10. Germline loops: CDR1 SEHNR, CDR2 FQNEAQ (reference sequence). The CDR3 DNA reads as TGTGCCGGCCGGACTAGCGGGAGAACAGACTACGAGCAGTACTTC. This gives the protein CAGRTSGRTDYEQYF.

CDR3 amino acids: CSVRSSGTDTQYF. The CDR3 DNA is TGCAGCGTTCGGAGCTCGGGCACAGATACGCAGTATTTT. The J gene is TRBJ2-3, the V gene TRBV29-1; no reliable D call. This CDR3 is 13 amino acids long. The V and J ends lost 5 bases and 1 base respectively, with 10 bases between them. CDR1 and CDR2 from the germline V gene are SQVTM and ANQGSEA.

The CDR3 sequence: CASSIKRNTEAFF. DNA of the CDR3: TGTGCCAGTAGTATAAAACGCAACACTGAAGCTTTCTTT. The V call is TRBV19, the J call TRBJ1-1; D not resolved. The CDR3 is 13 residues long. Germline values: CDR1 LNHDA, CDR2 SQIVND (reference sequence). Trimming removed 2 bases from V and 2 bases from J, with 6 bases in between.